This T cell receptor (beta chain) was obtained from a study of CD8 T cells in ankylosing spondylitis. General study points: Eight or nine highly homologous variants made up a TCR beta motif that seemed to typify ankylosing spondylitis blood. Disease-linked clones were reportedly significantly enriched in matched ankylosing spondylitis synovial fluid.

TCRdb reprocessed the 5' RACE reads via MiXCR and lists one record per CDR3 protein. The data show about 220,000 distinct CDR3 sequences, 7% to 8% seen once. This clonotype was observed a few times. Its antigen remains unidentified. This sequence was found in a male donor with ankylosing spondylitis. Sequenced material: blood, either unsorted or a sorted T cell fraction (not recorded which).

This chain's CDR3 is CASSGLLEQFF. The CDR3 DNA sequence: TGTGCCAGCAGTGGACTACTCGAGCAGTTCTTC. This chain connects TRBV12-3 or TRBV12-4 to TRBJ2-1; weak D call: TRBD2 (6 bases). This CDR3 region has 11 residues. Between the trimmed V and J ends, which lost 5 bases and 10 bases, there was a span of 9 bases.